This T cell receptor beta chain was sequenced in a study of T cell responses to AZD1222 COVID-19 vaccine. Findings of the study overall: Unmutated variant regions reportedly attract nearly half of all spike-specific TCRs.

Profiling relied on immunoSEQ multiplex PCR, and the TCRdb table lists in-frame clones only, not all of them. The table lists some 120,000 clones, 90% of them singletons. With respect to this clone: Its antigen is undetermined.

The CDR3 runs to 15 residues. Deletions cut 1 base from V and 5 bases from J, with 14 bases between. CDR1 is LNHNV, CDR2 YYDKDF, per germline (reference sequence). The sequences come from peripheral blood, collected on day 0 of AZD1222 vaccination. The V and J genes are TRBV15 and TRBJ1-2, with D tentatively TRBD1 (5 bases). This clonotype was sampled from an adult in good health. This chain's CDR3 is CATSRAQGASYGYTF. The CDR3 nucleotides are TGTGCCACCAGCAGAGCTCAGGGAGCCTCATATGGCTACACCTTC. Full variable domain (missing parts from reference TRBV15 and TRBJ1-2): DAMVIQNPRYQVTQFGKPVTLSCSQTLNHNVMYWYQQKSSQAPKLLFHYYDKDFNNEADTPDNFQSRRPNTSFCFLDIRSPGLGDTAMYLCATSRAQGASYGYTFGSGTRLTVV.